This T cell receptor (beta chain) was identified during a study of cytomegalovirus exposure and HLA in healthy donors. The wider study: Within an early data release were about 85 million unique TCRs drawn from HLA-typed donors.

PCR involved 60 Vbeta and 13 Jbeta primers. TCRdb's table, derived via immunoSEQ multiplex PCR, lists solely in-frame clones and lacks some. The data contain fewer than 100,000 clones, around 77% of them singletons. Findings of the study overall: CMV serostatus stood as the only immune exposure information on hand.

The CDR3 consists of 12 residues. The V gene lost 6 bases and the J gene lost 7 bases, with 12 bases spanning the gap. Germline V CDR1 and CDR2: WNHNN, SYGVQD (reference sequence). On this clone itself: What it recognizes is unknown.

The sequence came from a man aged 40-49 years in good health and CMV-seronegative. V is TRBV10-1 and J is TRBJ1-1; D is possibly TRBD1 (5 bases). What was sequenced was PBMCs. The CDR3 spells CASSFDSDEAFF. CDR3 coding DNA: TGCGCCAGCAGCTTCGACAGTGATGAAGCTTTCTTT.